This TCR beta chain was sequenced during a study of blood T cell repertoires in COVID-19. Assay used: immunoSEQ multiplex PCR; TCRdb lists only in-frame clones, some missing. The sample consists of some 240,000 clones, roughly 92% of them appearing once. This clonotype was obtained from a man aged 55 to 70 with COVID-19, enrolled during active disease. Sequenced input: peripheral blood.

Here the CDR3 reads CASSQAGTGGTGNQPQHF. The CDR3 region has the DNA TGTGCCAGCAGCCAAGCCGGGACAGGGGGCACGGGCAATCAGCCCCAGCATTTT. The chain combines TRBV3-1 (or the pseudogene TRBV3-2) with TRBJ1-5, with 12 bases that match TRBD1. Germline-derived CDR1 and CDR2 are LGHDT and YNNKEL (reference sequence). V lost 1 base to trimming and J lost 2 bases; unmatched junction nucleotides: 6. The CDR3 is 18 residues long.